This TCR beta chain was found in a study of shared clonotypes between healthy human individuals. Comments on this clone: The antigen is undetermined.

CDR3 length: 15 amino acids. Per the germline V gene, CDR1 is SGHRS and CDR2 is YFSETQ. V lost 0 bases to trimming and J lost 3 bases, with 13 bases between them. Study-level points and caveats: Against clonotypes common to all four donors, non-shared ones had lower generation probabilities. Naive subsets typically showed greater estimated richness than memory subsets. When naive CD4 clonotypes were compared across a handful of donors, around 5% were shared.

Sequenced by immunoSEQ multiplex PCR; TCRdb stores in-frame clones only, minus some. Altogether 1.4 million or so clones are present, approximately 98.5% being singletons, with the ten largest covering 0.3% to 0.45%. The TCR was taken from a man aged 25-40 years in good health. Sequencing was carried out using naive CD4+ T cells sorted from blood. Subset specified: CD45RA+ positively selected. The V gene is TRBV5-1, the J gene TRBJ2-7, with a possible D match to TRBD2 (6 bases). The CDR3 DNA reads TGCGCCAGCAGCTTGGCCGGGAGAAGCGGCTACGAGCAGTACTTC. Protein sequence: CASSLAGRSGYEQYF.